The clone carrying this T cell receptor (beta chain) was counted between two and nine times. Its matching antigen is unknown. The data derive from a study of T cell repertoires in cytomegalovirus infection. Study-wide points: Identification of carriers of CMV plus the relevant HLA was performed using cumulative public TCR beta family frequency.

TCRdb called the reads again in MiXCR, with one record for every CDR3 protein. This table holds about 300,000 distinct CDR3 sequences, around 9.6% found once. V lost 5 bases, J lost 2 bases, and 7 bases lay in between. Germline CDR1 reads MDHEN; CDR2 reads SYDVKM. This CDR3 region has 12 residues. The source of this sequence is a human donor in good health (CMV status not recorded). Some clones in this sample may be carry-over from other donors' samples. Sequenced material: PBMCs. The V gene is TRBV28, the J gene TRBJ2-7; TRBD2 might be the D (6 bases). The CDR3 spells CASSRLAYEQYV. CDR3 DNA sequence: TGTGCCAGCAGTCGACTAGCCTACGAGCAGTACGTC.